The entry below describes one T cell receptor beta chain. Researchers partitioned CD4+ cells into CD45RA+ naive and CD45RA-negative memory subsets. Generated by immunoSEQ multiplex PCR, the TCRdb table keeps only in-frame clones and is missing some. The sample holds 2 million to 2.5 million clones, 85% to 95% seen once. The data were taken from a study of shared clonotypes between healthy human individuals. The receptor comes from a man between 18 and 35 years old in good health. Some clones in this sample may be carry-over from other donors' samples. Sequencing used naive CD4+ T cells from PBMCs. Subset given: CD45RA+ positively selected.

The CDR3 DNA is TGTGCCAGCAGCGCGAGGGACAGGGGGCAGGTTGACTATGGCTACACCTTC. Its protein is CASSARDRGQVDYGYTF. V usage is TRBV9 and J usage is TRBJ1-2, with 12 positions matching TRBD1. The length of the CDR3 is 17 residues. CDR1 is SGDLS, CDR2 YYNGEE, per germline. Trimming removed 3 bases from V and 3 bases from J; junction bases left unmatched: 9.